One and the same sample provided the 13 T cell receptor beta chains below, sequenced in a study of radiotherapy plus CTLA-4 blockade in lung cancer. Clones were sequenced by immunoSEQ multiplex PCR, and TCRdb holds only the in-frame ones, with some missing. The table records 60,000 to 65,000 clones, roughly 80% of them present only once. Sequencing used peripheral blood, obtained from a patient treated with radiotherapy plus ipilimumab. The receptors here all came from a human donor with non-small cell lung cancer who had a complete response to radiotherapy plus ipilimumab.

This rearrangement joins TRBV6-1 to TRBJ2-1, with D unresolved. The CDR3 loop spans 15 amino acids. Trimming removed 4 bases at V and 0 bases at J, with 10 bases between. In germline, CDR1 is MNHNS, CDR2 SASEGT. DNA of the CDR3: TGTGCCAGCAGTGTCCAGGCCAGCTCCTACAATGAGCAGTTCTTC. Encoded protein: CASSVQASSYNEQFF.

This clone turned up a few times. The chain has TRBV7-2 and TRBJ2-1; weak D call: TRBD1 (6 bases). CDR1 and CDR2 (germline): SGHTA, FQGNSA. The CDR3 has 15 residues. V lost 3 bases to trimming and J lost 5 bases, with 14 bases between them. The CDR3, as DNA: TGTGCCAGCAGCTTGGACAAGGGGGTCCACAATGAGCAGTTCTTC. Its protein product is CASSLDKGVHNEQFF.

V and J are TRBV30 and TRBJ1-1; no clear D gene. This CDR3 comprises 14 residues. CDR1 GTSNPN and CDR2 SVGIG come from the germline V gene (reference sequence). The germline V and J ends were trimmed by 5 bases and 1 base, with 14 bases remaining between them. The CDR3 loop is CAWRVKGTNTEAFF. The CDR3 DNA sequence: TGTGCCTGGCGCGTCAAGGGAACGAACACTGAAGCTTTCTTT.

The J gene is TRBJ1-2, the V gene TRBV4-3, with no clear D. CDR3 size: 15 residues. Germline CDR1 and CDR2: LGHNA and YSLEER. Between the trimmed V and J ends, which lost 0 bases and 4 bases, there was a span of 12 bases. This chain's CDR3 is CASSQEAPLGYGYTF. For the CDR3, the DNA is TGCGCCAGCAGCCAAGAGGCCCCTTTAGGCTATGGCTACACCTTC.

This clone appeared a few times. The genes are TRBV6-5 and TRBJ1-1; possible D gene TRBD1, 5 bases. The V end was cut by 3 bases, the J end by 7 bases, with 18 bases between. CDR3 length: 15 residues. The germline CDR1 and CDR2 sequences are MNHEY and SVGAGI. The CDR3 spells CASSYSDSYRFEAFF. CDR3 DNA sequence: TGTGCCAGCAGTTATTCCGACAGTTACCGCTTTGAAGCTTTCTTT.

This sequence joins TRBV6-6 and TRBJ1-5, with D maybe TRBD1 (6 bases). Germline V CDR1 and CDR2: MNHNY, SVGAGI (reference sequence). Between the trimmed V and J ends, which lost 6 bases and 6 bases, there was a span of 15 bases. The CDR3 sequence is 14 residues long. The CDR3 region has the DNA TGTGCCAGCAGACCTGGGGGGGCGGGTCAGCCCCAGCATTTT. Its protein product is CASRPGGAGQPQHF.

The genes are TRBV4-3 and TRBJ2-3; D is undetermined. CDR1 is LGHNA and CDR2 is YSLEER in the germline V gene. V lost 1 base, J lost 4 bases, and 15 bases lay in between. This CDR3 is 16 amino acids long. CDR3 residues: CASSQAAPLIPDTQYF. The CDR3 DNA is TGCGCCAGCAGCCAAGCAGCGCCGTTGATCCCAGATACGCAGTATTTT.

The V and J genes are TRBV28 and TRBJ2-7, with D hard to call. This CDR3 is 13 amino acids long. V lost 5 bases to trimming and J lost 2 bases, with 10 bases between them. Per the germline V gene, CDR1 is MDHEN and CDR2 is SYDVKM. The CDR3 DNA sequence: TGTGCCAGCAGTAAGGCCAGGCCCTACGAGCAGTACTTC. Its translation is CASSKARPYEQYF.

This clone was seen a few times. The chain uses TRBV4-3 and TRBJ1-1; 7 positions match TRBD1. The CDR3 contains 15 residues. V was clipped by 0 bases and J by 5 bases; unmatched bases: 6. Germline V lookup: CDR1 LGHNA, CDR2 YSLEER. This chain's CDR3 is CASSQDSGGGTEAFF. The CDR3 region has the DNA TGCGCCAGCAGCCAAGATTCAGGGGGGGGAACTGAAGCTTTCTTT.

J is TRBJ1-5 and V is TRBV19, with unresolved D. The CDR3 runs to 14 residues. Germline V lookup: CDR1 LNHDA, CDR2 SQIVND (reference sequence). The V end was cut by 3 bases, the J end by 3 bases, with 9 bases between. This CDR3 is CASSIGGPNQPQHF. In DNA, the CDR3 is TGTGCCAGTAGTATTGGCGGGCCCAATCAGCCCCAGCATTTT.

The chain links TRBV7-8 to TRBJ1-4; 9 nucleotides line up with TRBD1. Germline trimming cut 4 bases from V and 5 bases from J; bases unmatched to any gene: 5. Looked up from germline, CDR1 is SGHVS and CDR2 is FQNEAQ. The length of the CDR3 is 15 residues. CDR3 loop: CASSSPGQGNEKLFF. The CDR3, as DNA: TGTGCCAGCAGCTCGCCGGGACAGGGAAATGAAAAACTGTTTTTT.

V usage is TRBV25-1 and J usage is TRBJ2-6, with a possible D match to TRBD1 (5 bases). CDR1 is MGHDK, CDR2 SYGVNS, per germline. The CDR3 length is 17 residues. V lost 2 bases and J lost 1, with 12 bases in between. The CDR3 bases are TGTGCCAGCAGTGAACCCTCCCGACAGTCTGGGGCCAACGTCCTGACTTTC. Residues: CASSEPSRQSGANVLTF.

This clone has only a few counts. The chain carries TRBV10-1 and TRBJ2-1; TRBD2 matches at 10 bases. The CDR3 length is 16 residues. Germline V gene sequence: CDR1 WNHNN, CDR2 SYGVQD (reference sequence). The V and J ends lost 0 bases and 7 bases, in that order; junction bases with no gene match: 6. The CDR3 sequence is CASSESLASGSNEQFF. In DNA, the CDR3 is TGCGCCAGCAGTGAGTCGTTGGCTAGCGGGAGTAATGAGCAGTTCTTC.